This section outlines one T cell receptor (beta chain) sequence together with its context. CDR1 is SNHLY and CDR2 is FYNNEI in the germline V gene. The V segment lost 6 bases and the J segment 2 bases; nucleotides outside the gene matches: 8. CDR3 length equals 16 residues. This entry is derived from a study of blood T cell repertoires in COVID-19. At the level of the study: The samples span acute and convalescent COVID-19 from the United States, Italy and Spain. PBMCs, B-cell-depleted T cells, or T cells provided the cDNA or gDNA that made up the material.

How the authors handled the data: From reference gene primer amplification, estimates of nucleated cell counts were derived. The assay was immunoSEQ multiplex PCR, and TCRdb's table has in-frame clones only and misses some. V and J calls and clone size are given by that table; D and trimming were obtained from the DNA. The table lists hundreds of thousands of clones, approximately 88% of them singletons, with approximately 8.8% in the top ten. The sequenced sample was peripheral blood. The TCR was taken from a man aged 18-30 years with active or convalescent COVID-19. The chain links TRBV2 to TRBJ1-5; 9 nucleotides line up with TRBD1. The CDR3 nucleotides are TGTGCCAGCAGACATAACAGGGGGCCGGGCAATCAGCCCCAGCATTTT. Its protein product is CASRHNRGPGNQPQHF.